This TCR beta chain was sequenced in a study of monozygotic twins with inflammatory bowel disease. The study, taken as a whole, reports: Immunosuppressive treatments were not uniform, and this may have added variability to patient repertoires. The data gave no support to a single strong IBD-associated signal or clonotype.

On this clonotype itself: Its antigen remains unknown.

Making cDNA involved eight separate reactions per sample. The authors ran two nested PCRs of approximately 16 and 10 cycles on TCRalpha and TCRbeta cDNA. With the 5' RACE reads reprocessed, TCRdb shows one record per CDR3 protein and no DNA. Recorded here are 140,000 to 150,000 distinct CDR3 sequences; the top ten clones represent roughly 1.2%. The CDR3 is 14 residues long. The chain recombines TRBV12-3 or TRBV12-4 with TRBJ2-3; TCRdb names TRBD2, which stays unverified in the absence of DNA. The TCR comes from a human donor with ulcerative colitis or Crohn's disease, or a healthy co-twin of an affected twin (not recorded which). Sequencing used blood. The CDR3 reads CASRTSGRSDTQYF.